Described below is a single TCR beta chain sequence and its context. It has no known antigen specificity. No much larger clone exists at a distance of one base, and base qualities are not known. These data originate in a study of blood T cell repertoires in COVID-19 (dated by TCRdb to 2020 to 2021). Notes on the research overall: Samples covering the acute and convalescent phases of COVID-19 were provided by collaborators in the United States, Italy and Spain. HLA class I and class II types, where available, came from metadata supplied by the sample provider rather than from assay-based typing. The repertoires were released in a freely available public database meant as a resource for research on the immune response to SARS-CoV-2. The samples were drawn from the first 160 participants of the ongoing ImmuneRACE study and from over 950 subjects provided by 6 global collaborators. The prospective study material was composed of cDNA or gDNA derived from T cells, B-cell-depleted T cells, or PBMCs. The sample metadata nearly always contained a de-identified subject ID, COVID-19 status, age in years and sex. Deeply sampled blood TCRbeta repertoires from subjects exposed to, actively infected with, or recovered from COVID-19 were included in the dataset.

V and J are truncated by 4 bases and 0 bases respectively, leaving an intervening sequence of 11 bases. The CDR3 holds 16 amino acids from the cysteine to the phenylalanine. Kept here is only the CDR3 DNA, which spans 48 bases and is read in frame from base 1. CDR1 and CDR2 are read off the germline V gene as SGHRS and YFSETQ. What the research found in general, with its limitations: Clinical and demographic metadata were provided uncurated, with the amount varying by source and participant.

Collaborating institutions collected whole blood in K2EDTA tubes following their own protocols. For TCRbeta analysis, collaborators shipped samples as frozen whole blood, isolated PBMCs, or DNA extracted from either of those sample types. TCRbeta CDR3 regions were amplified from genomic DNA by means of the immunoSEQ Assay, a bias-controlled multiplex PCR. Regarding the original processing steps: Within the assay, amplification of reference gene primers was used to estimate how many nucleated cells each sample contained. To quantify the absolute abundance of each unique TCRbeta CDR3 rearrangement, sequence reads were collapsed and filtered. For each sample, productive Simpson clonality was calculated by taking the square root of Simpson's diversity index across productive rearrangements. Here the immuneACCESS table is served through TCRdb, limited to in-frame sequences with V and J called. Missing clones are a known gap in these copies; in checked studies unresolved V genes cover under half, and the rest lacks a known reason. V, J and clone size derive from that table, while D and trimming were established from the DNA sequence. This sample is represented by about 96,000 clones; roughly 80% of them were singletons. In total, the top ten clones hold roughly 17% of the sample.

This receptor chain uses TRBV5-1 and TRBJ1-6; tentative D gene TRBD1, with 5 bases matching. The sequence came from a woman aged 55-69 years with acute or convalescent COVID-19. Specimen: peripheral blood. The CDR3 corresponds to CASSERQSSYNSPLHF. Read as DNA, the sequence is TGCGCCAGCAGCGAAAGACAGAGCTCCTATAATTCACCCCTCCACTTT.